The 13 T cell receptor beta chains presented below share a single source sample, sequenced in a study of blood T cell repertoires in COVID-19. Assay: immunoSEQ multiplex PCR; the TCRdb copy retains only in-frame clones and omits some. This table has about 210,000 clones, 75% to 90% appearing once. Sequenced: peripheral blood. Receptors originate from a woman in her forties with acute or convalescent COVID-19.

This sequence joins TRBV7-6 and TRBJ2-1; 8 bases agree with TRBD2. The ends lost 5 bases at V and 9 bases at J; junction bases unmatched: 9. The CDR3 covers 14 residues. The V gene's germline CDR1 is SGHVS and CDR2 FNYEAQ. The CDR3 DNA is TGTGCCAGCAGCCCTATAGCGGGGTCGAGTGAGCAGTTCTTC. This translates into CASSPIAGSSEQFF.

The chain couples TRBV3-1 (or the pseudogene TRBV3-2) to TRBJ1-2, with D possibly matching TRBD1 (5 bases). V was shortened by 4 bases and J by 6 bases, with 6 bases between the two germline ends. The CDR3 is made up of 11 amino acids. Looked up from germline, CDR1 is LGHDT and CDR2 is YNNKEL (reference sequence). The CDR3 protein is CASSRGDGYTF. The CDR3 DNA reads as TGTGCCAGCAGCCGGGGCGATGGCTACACCTTC.

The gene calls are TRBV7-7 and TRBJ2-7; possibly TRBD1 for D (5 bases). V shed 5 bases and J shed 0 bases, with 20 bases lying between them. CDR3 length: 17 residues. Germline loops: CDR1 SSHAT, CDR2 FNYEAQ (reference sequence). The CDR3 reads CASSARTKVHNSYEQYV. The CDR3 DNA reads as TGTGCCAGCAGCGCCCGGACAAAAGTCCATAACTCCTACGAGCAGTACGTC.

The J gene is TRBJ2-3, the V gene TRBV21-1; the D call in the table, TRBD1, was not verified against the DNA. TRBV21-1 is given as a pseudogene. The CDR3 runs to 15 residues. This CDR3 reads CASTPRDSPTDTQYF. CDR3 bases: TGTGCCAGCACCCCACGGGACAGTCCCACAGATACGCAGTATTTT.

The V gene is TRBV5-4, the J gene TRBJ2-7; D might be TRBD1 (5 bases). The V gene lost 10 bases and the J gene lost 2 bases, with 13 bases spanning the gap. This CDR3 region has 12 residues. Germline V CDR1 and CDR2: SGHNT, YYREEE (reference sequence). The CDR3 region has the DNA TGTGCCCCTAAGCCAGGGACCTACGAGCAGTACGTC. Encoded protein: CAPKPGTYEQYV.

The CDR3 region is CATSDPRAGDTGELFF. The DNA of the CDR3 is TGTGCCACCAGTGACCCTCGGGCAGGGGACACCGGGGAGCTGTTTTTT. This chain joins TRBV24-1 and TRBJ2-2, with TRBD1 as a possible D gene (6 bases). The V gene's germline CDR1 is KGHDR and CDR2 SFDVKD. The CDR3 runs 16 residues. V was shortened by 4 bases and J by 3 bases, with 14 bases between the two germline ends.

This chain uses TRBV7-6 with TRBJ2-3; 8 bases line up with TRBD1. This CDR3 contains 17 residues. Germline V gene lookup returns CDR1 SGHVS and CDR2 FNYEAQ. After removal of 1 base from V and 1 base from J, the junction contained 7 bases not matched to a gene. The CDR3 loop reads CASSLVPPGGGTDTQYF. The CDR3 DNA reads TGTGCCAGCAGCTTAGTTCCACCAGGGGGCGGCACAGATACGCAGTATTTT. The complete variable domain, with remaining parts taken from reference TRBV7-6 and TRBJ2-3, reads GAGVSQSPRYKVTKRGQDVALRCDPISGHVSLYWYRQALGQGPEFLTYFNYEAQQDKSGLPNDRFSAERPEGSISTLTIQRTEQRDSAMYRCASSLVPPGGGTDTQYFGPGTRLTVL.

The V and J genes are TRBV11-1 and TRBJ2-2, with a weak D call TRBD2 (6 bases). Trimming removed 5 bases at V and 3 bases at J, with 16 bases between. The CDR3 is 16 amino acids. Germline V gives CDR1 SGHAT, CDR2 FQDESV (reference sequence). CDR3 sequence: CASSVRRGVDTGELFF. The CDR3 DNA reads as TGTGCCAGCAGCGTGCGGAGGGGAGTGGACACCGGGGAGCTGTTTTTT. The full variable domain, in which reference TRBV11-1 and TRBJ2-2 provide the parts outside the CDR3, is EAEVAQSPRYKITEKSQAVAFWCDPISGHATLYWYRQILGQGPELLVQFQDESVVDDSQLPKDRFSAERLKGVDSTLKIQPAELGDSAMYLCASSVRRGVDTGELFFGEGSRLTVL.

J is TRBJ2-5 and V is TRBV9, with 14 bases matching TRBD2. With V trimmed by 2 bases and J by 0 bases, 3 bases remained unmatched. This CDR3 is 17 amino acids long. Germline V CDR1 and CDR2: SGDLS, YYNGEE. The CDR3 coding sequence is TGTGCCAGCAGCGTCGGACTAGCGGGGGGACACCAAGAGACCCAGTACTTC. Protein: CASSVGLAGGHQETQYF.

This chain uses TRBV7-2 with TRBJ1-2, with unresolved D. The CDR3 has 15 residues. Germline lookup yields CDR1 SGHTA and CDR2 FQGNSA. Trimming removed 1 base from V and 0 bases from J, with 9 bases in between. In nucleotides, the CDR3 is TGTGCCAGCAGCTTAGTGGGCAGTTCTAACTATGGCTACACCTTC. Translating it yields CASSLVGSSNYGYTF.

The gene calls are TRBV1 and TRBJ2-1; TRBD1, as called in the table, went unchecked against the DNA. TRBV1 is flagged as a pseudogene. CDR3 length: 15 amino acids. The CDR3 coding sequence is TGCACCAGCAGCCAGGGACAGGCCTACCACAATGAGCAGTTCTTC. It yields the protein CTSSQGQAYHNEQFF.

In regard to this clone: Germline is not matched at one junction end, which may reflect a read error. The CDR3 DNA sequence: TGTGCCAGCTCCCCACAGGGGATGAACACTGAAGCTTTCTTT. It yields the protein CASSPQGMNTEAFF. The V and J genes are TRBV18 and TRBJ1-1; 7 bases line up with TRBD1. Looked up from germline, CDR1 is KGHSH and CDR2 is LQKENI. This CDR3 has 14 residues.

The CDR3 sequence is CASSLRADEGYGYTF. In DNA, the CDR3 is TGTGCCAGCAGCCTTCGGGCAGATGAGGGCTATGGCTACACCTTC. The chain couples TRBV7-9 to TRBJ1-2; D gene uncertain. The CDR3 has 15 amino acids. Trimming left V 5 bases short and J 4 bases short, with 17 bases between. Germline values: CDR1 SEHNR, CDR2 FQNEAQ (reference sequence).